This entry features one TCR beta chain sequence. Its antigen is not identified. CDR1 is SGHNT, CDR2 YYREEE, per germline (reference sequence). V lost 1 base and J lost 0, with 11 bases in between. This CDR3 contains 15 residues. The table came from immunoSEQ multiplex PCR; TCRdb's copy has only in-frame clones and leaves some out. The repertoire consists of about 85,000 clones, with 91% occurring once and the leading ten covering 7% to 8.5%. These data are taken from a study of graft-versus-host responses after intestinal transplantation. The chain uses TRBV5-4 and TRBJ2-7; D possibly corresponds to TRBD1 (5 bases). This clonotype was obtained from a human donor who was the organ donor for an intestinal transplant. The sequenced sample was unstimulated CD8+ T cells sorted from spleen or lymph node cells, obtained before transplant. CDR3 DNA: TGTGCCAGCAGCTTGAGGGGCCAGCCCTCCTACGAGCAGTACTTC. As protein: CASSLRGQPSYEQYF. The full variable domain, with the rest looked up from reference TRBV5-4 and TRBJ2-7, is ETGVTQSPTHLIKTRGQQVTLRCSSQSGHNTVSWYQQALGQGPQFIFQYYREEENGRGNFPPRFSGLQFPNYSSELNVNALELDDSALYLCASSLRGQPSYEQYFGPGTRLTVT.